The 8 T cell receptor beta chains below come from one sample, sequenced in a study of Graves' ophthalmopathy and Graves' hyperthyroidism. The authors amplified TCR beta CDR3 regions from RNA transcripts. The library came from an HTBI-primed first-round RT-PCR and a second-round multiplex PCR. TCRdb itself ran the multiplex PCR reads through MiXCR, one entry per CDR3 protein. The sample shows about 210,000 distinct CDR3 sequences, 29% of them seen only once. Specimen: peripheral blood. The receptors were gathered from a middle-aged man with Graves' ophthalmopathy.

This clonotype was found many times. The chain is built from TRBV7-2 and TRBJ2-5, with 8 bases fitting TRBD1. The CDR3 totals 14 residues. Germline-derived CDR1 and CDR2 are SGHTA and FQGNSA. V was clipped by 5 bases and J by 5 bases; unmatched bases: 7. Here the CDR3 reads CASSPRTGSETQYF. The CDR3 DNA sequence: TGTGCCAGCAGCCCGAGGACAGGGTCTGAGACCCAGTACTTC.

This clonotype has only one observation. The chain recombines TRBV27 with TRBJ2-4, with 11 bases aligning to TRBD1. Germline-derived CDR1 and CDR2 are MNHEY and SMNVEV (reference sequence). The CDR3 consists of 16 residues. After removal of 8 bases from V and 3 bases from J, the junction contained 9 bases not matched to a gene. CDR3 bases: TGTGCCAGCGGACAGGGGGCGGACTACTACAAAAACATTCAGTACTTC. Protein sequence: CASGQGADYYKNIQYF.

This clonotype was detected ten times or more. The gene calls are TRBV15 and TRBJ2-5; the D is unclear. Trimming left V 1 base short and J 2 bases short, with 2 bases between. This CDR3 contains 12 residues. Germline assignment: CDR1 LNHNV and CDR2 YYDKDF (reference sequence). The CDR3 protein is CATSRAQETQYF. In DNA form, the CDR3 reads TGTGCCACCAGCAGAGCACAAGAGACCCAGTACTTC.

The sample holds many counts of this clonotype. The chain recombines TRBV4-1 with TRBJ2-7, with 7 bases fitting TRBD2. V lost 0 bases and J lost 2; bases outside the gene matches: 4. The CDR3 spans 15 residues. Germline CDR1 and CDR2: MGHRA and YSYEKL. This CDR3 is CASSQELASTYEQYF. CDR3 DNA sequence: TGCGCCAGCAGCCAAGAACTAGCGTCAACCTACGAGCAGTACTTC.

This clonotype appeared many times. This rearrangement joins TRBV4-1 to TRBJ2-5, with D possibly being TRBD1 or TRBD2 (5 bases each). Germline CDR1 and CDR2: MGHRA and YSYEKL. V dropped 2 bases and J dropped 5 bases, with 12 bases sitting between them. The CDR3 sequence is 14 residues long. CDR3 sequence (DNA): TGCGCCAGCAGCCAATTGAGGGGACGGGAGACCCAGTACTTC. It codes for CASSQLRGRETQYF.

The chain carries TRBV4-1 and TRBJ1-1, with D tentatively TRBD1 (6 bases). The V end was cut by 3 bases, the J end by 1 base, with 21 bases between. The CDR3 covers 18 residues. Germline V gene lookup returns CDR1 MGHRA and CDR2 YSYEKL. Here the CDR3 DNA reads TGCGCCAGCAGCCAGCTCCATCGGACAGTAGGCCCGAACACTGAAGCTTTCTTT. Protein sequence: CASSQLHRTVGPNTEAFF.

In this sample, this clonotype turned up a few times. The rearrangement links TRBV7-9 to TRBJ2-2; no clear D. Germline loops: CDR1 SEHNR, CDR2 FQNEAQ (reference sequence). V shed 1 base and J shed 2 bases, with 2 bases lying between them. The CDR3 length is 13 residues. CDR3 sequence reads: CASSLDNTGELFF. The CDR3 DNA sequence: TGTGCCAGCAGCTTAGACAACACCGGGGAGCTGTTTTTT.

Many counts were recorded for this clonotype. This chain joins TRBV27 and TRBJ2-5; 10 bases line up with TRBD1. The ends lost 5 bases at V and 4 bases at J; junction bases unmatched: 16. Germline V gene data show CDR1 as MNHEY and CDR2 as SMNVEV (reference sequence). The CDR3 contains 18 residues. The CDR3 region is CASSPRTGGLGSRETQYF. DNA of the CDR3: TGTGCCAGCAGTCCCCGGACAGGGGGGCTCGGTTCGCGAGAGACCCAGTACTTC.